The rows below give T cell receptor beta chains drawn from one sample of a study of cytomegalovirus exposure and HLA in healthy donors. Clones were sequenced by immunoSEQ multiplex PCR, and TCRdb holds only the in-frame ones, with some missing. The top ten hold roughly 3% of the sample, which has around 67,000 clones, 55% to 65% seen once. The sample comprised PBMCs. Receptors were obtained from a woman aged 45-65 years in good health and CMV-seronegative. Both conserved end residues are part of each CDR3. Fields, in order: D gene, V gene, J gene, clone size, CDR3 DNA, CDR3 protein. D genes are given only for firm matches. A row's size may be missing; if present it is once, few, many or a size class.

d_call: NA
v_call: TRBV28
j_call: TRBJ1-2
clone_size: NA
cdr3_nt: TGTGCCAGCAGTTCACCACAGGGATTCTATGGCTACACCTTC
cdr3_aa: CASSSPQGFYGYTF

d_call: TRBD1
v_call: TRBV20-1
j_call: TRBJ2-5
clone_size: NA
cdr3_nt: TGCAGTGCTAGTTACAGGGGAGCCCAGTACTTC
cdr3_aa: CSASYRGAQYF

d_call: NA
v_call: TRBV9
j_call: TRBJ2-1
clone_size: few
cdr3_nt: TGTGCCAGCAGCGTATCGGGAGCTATTTCGGGTGAGCAGTTCTTC
cdr3_aa: CASSVSGAISGEQFF

d_call: NA
v_call: TRBV5-1
j_call: TRBJ2-3
clone_size: NA
cdr3_nt: TGCGCCAGCAGCTTGGGACTAGATACATTAGATACGCAGTATTTT
cdr3_aa: CASSLGLDTLDTQYF

d_call: TRBD1
v_call: TRBV7-9
j_call: TRBJ2-7
clone_size: few
cdr3_nt: TGTGCCAGCAGCCTAGGGGGCCCCTACGAGCAGTACTTC
cdr3_aa: CASSLGGPYEQYF

d_call: NA
v_call: TRBV28
j_call: TRBJ1-2
clone_size: NA
cdr3_nt: TGTGCCAGCAGTTTTCTAGCGCGGGACTATGGCTACACCTTC
cdr3_aa: CASSFLARDYGYTF

d_call: TRBD1
v_call: TRBV6-5
j_call: TRBJ1-2
clone_size: few
cdr3_nt: TGTGCCAGCAGTTCCTCGGGACAGGGCAGCTATGGCTACACCTTC
cdr3_aa: CASSSSGQGSYGYTF

d_call: NA
v_call: TRBV5-1
j_call: TRBJ1-2
clone_size: many
cdr3_nt: TGCGCCAGCAGCTTGGGGGGGGAAAACTATGGCTACACCTTC
cdr3_aa: CASSLGGENYGYTF

d_call: NA
v_call: TRBV7-9
j_call: TRBJ1-5
clone_size: NA
cdr3_nt: TGTGCCAGCAGCTCGGCAGGGGGCAATCAGCCCCAGCATTTT
cdr3_aa: CASSSAGGNQPQHF

d_call: NA
v_call: TRBV18
j_call: TRBJ1-1
clone_size: NA
cdr3_nt: TGTGCCAGCTCTCGAGGCGGGGGGGTGACTGAAGCTTTCTTT
cdr3_aa: CASSRGGGVTEAFF

d_call: NA
v_call: TRBV19
j_call: TRBJ1-2
clone_size: few
cdr3_nt: TGTGCCAGTAGTACCGGTGGGGGGGGCGTCCCTGGCTACACCTTC
cdr3_aa: CASSTGGGGVPGYTF

d_call: NA
v_call: TRBV6-4
j_call: TRBJ2-3
clone_size: once
cdr3_nt: TGTGCCAGCAGTGCTTCTAGCACAGATACGCAGTATTTT
cdr3_aa: CASSASSTDTQYF

d_call: NA
v_call: TRBV5-4
j_call: TRBJ1-1
clone_size: NA
cdr3_nt: TGTGCCAGCAGCTTGGCCGGGATGAACACTGAAGCTTTCTTT
cdr3_aa: CASSLAGMNTEAFF

d_call: NA
v_call: TRBV6-1
j_call: TRBJ2-6
clone_size: few
cdr3_nt: TGTGCCAGCAGTGAACAGGACAGCTCTGGGGCCAACGTCCTGACTTTC
cdr3_aa: CASSEQDSSGANVLTF

d_call: TRBD1
v_call: TRBV6-5
j_call: TRBJ1-2
clone_size: NA
cdr3_nt: TGTGCCAGCAGTCGGACGCAGGGGGCTAACTATGGCTACACCTTC
cdr3_aa: CASSRTQGANYGYTF

d_call: TRBD1
v_call: TRBV30
j_call: TRBJ1-5
clone_size: NA
cdr3_nt: TGTGCCTGGACACAGGGGTGGAATCAGCCCCAGCATTTT
cdr3_aa: CAWTQGWNQPQHF

d_call: NA
v_call: TRBV29-1
j_call: TRBJ2-5
clone_size: few
cdr3_nt: TGCAGCGTTGATTCGGGGGGCAGGGAGACCCAGTACTTC
cdr3_aa: CSVDSGGRETQYF

d_call: TRBD1
v_call: TRBV5-1
j_call: TRBJ2-3
clone_size: once
cdr3_nt: TGCGCCAGCAGCTTGTGGGGGACAGGGCCACCTATAAGCACAGATACGCAGTATTTT
cdr3_aa: CASSLWGTGPPISTDTQYF

d_call: NA
v_call: TRBV7-9
j_call: TRBJ1-5
clone_size: NA
cdr3_nt: TGTGCCAGCAGTAACGCGGGACGCGGGCAGCCCCAGCATTTT
cdr3_aa: CASSNAGRGQPQHF

d_call: NA
v_call: TRBV27
j_call: TRBJ2-3
clone_size: NA
cdr3_nt: TGTGCCAGCAGTTTGCGGAACACAGATACGCAGTATTTT
cdr3_aa: CASSLRNTDTQYF

d_call: TRBD1
v_call: TRBV5-6
j_call: TRBJ2-1
clone_size: NA
cdr3_nt: TGTGCCAGCAGCGTCGGACAGGATTCTACCTACAATGAGCAGTTCTTC
cdr3_aa: CASSVGQDSTYNEQFF

d_call: TRBD1
v_call: TRBV9
j_call: TRBJ1-1
clone_size: NA
cdr3_nt: TGTGCCAGCAGCTTTTCAGGGGGAGGATACACTGAAGCTTTCTTT
cdr3_aa: CASSFSGGGYTEAFF

d_call: NA
v_call: TRBV5-1
j_call: TRBJ1-4
clone_size: NA
cdr3_nt: TGCGCCAGCAGGGGGGAGGAGGAAAAACTGTTTTTT
cdr3_aa: CASRGEEEKLFF

d_call: TRBD1
v_call: TRBV2
j_call: TRBJ1-1
clone_size: few
cdr3_nt: TGTGCCAGCAGTGGATCAGGGGGGTACACTGAAGCTTTCTTT
cdr3_aa: CASSGSGGYTEAFF

d_call: NA
v_call: TRBV11-2
j_call: TRBJ1-2
clone_size: NA
cdr3_nt: TGTGCCAGCAGCTTAGAACAGACACCCTATGGCTACACCTTC
cdr3_aa: CASSLEQTPYGYTF

d_call: NA
v_call: TRBV6-5
j_call: TRBJ2-5
clone_size: NA
cdr3_nt: TGTGCCAGCAGCACAACAGGGTCGGAGACCCAGTACTTC
cdr3_aa: CASSTTGSETQYF

d_call: NA
v_call: TRBV5-1
j_call: TRBJ1-1
clone_size: NA
cdr3_nt: TGCGCCAGCAGCTTGGGGCAGGGTATTGACACTGAAGCTTTCTTT
cdr3_aa: CASSLGQGIDTEAFF

d_call: TRBD1
v_call: TRBV11-2
j_call: TRBJ1-5
clone_size: few
cdr3_nt: TGTGCCAGCAGCTGGGACAGGGATCAGCCCCAGCATTTT
cdr3_aa: CASSWDRDQPQHF

d_call: NA
v_call: TRBV5-1
j_call: TRBJ2-5
clone_size: NA
cdr3_nt: TGCGCCAGCAGCCTACGGGGGGCCCAAGAGACCCAGTACTTC
cdr3_aa: CASSLRGAQETQYF

d_call: NA
v_call: TRBV5-6
j_call: TRBJ2-5
clone_size: NA
cdr3_nt: TGTGCCAGCAGCTTGGCCCCTGGGGGAGGAGAGACCCAGTACTTC
cdr3_aa: CASSLAPGGGETQYF

d_call: TRBD1
v_call: TRBV2
j_call: TRBJ1-5
clone_size: NA
cdr3_nt: TGTGCCAGCAGTACACTATATGGGACAGGGGGCAATCAGCCCCAGCATTTT
cdr3_aa: CASSTLYGTGGNQPQHF

d_call: TRBD2
v_call: TRBV5-1
j_call: TRBJ2-7
clone_size: NA
cdr3_nt: TGCGCCAGCAGCTTGGGCCGGACTAGCGGGGCCTACGAGCAGTACTTC
cdr3_aa: CASSLGRTSGAYEQYF

d_call: NA
v_call: TRBV5-1
j_call: TRBJ2-7
clone_size: few
cdr3_nt: TGCGCCAGCAGCGCGGAGTTAGTCCACTACGAGCAGTACTTC
cdr3_aa: CASSAELVHYEQYF

d_call: NA
v_call: TRBV27
j_call: TRBJ2-7
clone_size: NA
cdr3_nt: TGTGCCAGCAGAGGAACTGGGAGCTCCTACGAGCAGTACTTC
cdr3_aa: CASRGTGSSYEQYF

d_call: NA
v_call: TRBV5-4
j_call: TRBJ1-2
clone_size: NA
cdr3_nt: TGTGCCAGCAGCTTGGACGCAGGGAGGGACTATGGCTACACCTTC
cdr3_aa: CASSLDAGRDYGYTF

d_call: TRBD2
v_call: TRBV18
j_call: TRBJ2-1
clone_size: few
cdr3_nt: TGTGCCAGCTCACCTTCACGGGAGGGGGGCAATGAGCAGTTCTTC
cdr3_aa: CASSPSREGGNEQFF

d_call: NA
v_call: TRBV28
j_call: TRBJ2-1
clone_size: NA
cdr3_nt: TGTGCCAGCAGTTTTCCAGGGGACCCGGTCTCTCGGTTCTTC
cdr3_aa: CASSFPGDPVSRFF

d_call: NA
v_call: TRBV5-4
j_call: TRBJ2-7
clone_size: NA
cdr3_nt: TGTGCCAGCAGCTTGGCACAGAGCTCCTACGAGCAGTACTTC
cdr3_aa: CASSLAQSSYEQYF

d_call: NA
v_call: TRBV5-4
j_call: TRBJ1-2
clone_size: NA
cdr3_nt: TGTGCCAGCAGCCCCCAGGGGTGGGCTAACTATGGCTACACCTTC
cdr3_aa: CASSPQGWANYGYTF

d_call: TRBD1
v_call: TRBV7-2
j_call: TRBJ1-5
clone_size: NA
cdr3_nt: TGTGCCAGCAGCCGGGACAGGGGGGATCAGCCCCAGCATTTT
cdr3_aa: CASSRDRGDQPQHF

d_call: NA
v_call: TRBV6-5
j_call: TRBJ2-5
clone_size: once
cdr3_nt: TGTGCCAGCTCTCAGGGTGGGGAGACCCAGTACTTC
cdr3_aa: CASSQGGETQYF

d_call: NA
v_call: TRBV5-1
j_call: TRBJ1-5
clone_size: NA
cdr3_nt: TGCGCCAGCAGCTTGGGTGGGCGTAGCAATCAGCCCCAGCATTTT
cdr3_aa: CASSLGGRSNQPQHF

d_call: TRBD1
v_call: TRBV6-5
j_call: TRBJ1-5
clone_size: NA
cdr3_nt: TGTGCCAGCAGTCGACAGGGCGGTCAGCCCCAGCATTTT
cdr3_aa: CASSRQGGQPQHF

d_call: TRBD1
v_call: TRBV5-1
j_call: TRBJ1-1
clone_size: NA
cdr3_nt: TGCGCCAGCAGCGTCGGGACAGGGGGCCTGGAAGCTTTCTTT
cdr3_aa: CASSVGTGGLEAFF

d_call: TRBD2
v_call: TRBV7-8
j_call: TRBJ2-7
clone_size: NA
cdr3_nt: TGTGCCAGCAGCTTAGTCGGCCTAGCGGGCGCCTACGAGCAGTACTTC
cdr3_aa: CASSLVGLAGAYEQYF

d_call: TRBD1
v_call: TRBV10-2
j_call: TRBJ1-5
clone_size: NA
cdr3_nt: TGCGCCAGCAGTGTCGGGACAGGACTAAATCAGCCCCAGCATTTT
cdr3_aa: CASSVGTGLNQPQHF

d_call: NA
v_call: TRBV28
j_call: TRBJ1-4
clone_size: NA
cdr3_nt: TGTGCCAGCAGTTTAAAACTAGGGGGGGCAGCTAATGAAAAACTGTTTTTT
cdr3_aa: CASSLKLGGAANEKLFF

d_call: NA
v_call: TRBV15
j_call: TRBJ1-2
clone_size: NA
cdr3_nt: TGTGCCACCAGCAGAGAAAGATCCGGAGATGGCTACACCTTC
cdr3_aa: CATSRERSGDGYTF

d_call: NA
v_call: TRBV11-3
j_call: TRBJ2-5
clone_size: few
cdr3_nt: TGTGCCAGCAGCTCCCGCCTAGGCCCTCAAGAGACCCAGTACTTC
cdr3_aa: CASSSRLGPQETQYF